This record concerns one T cell receptor beta chain sequence. Its antigen is undetermined. The record originates from a study of radiation and T cells in renal cell carcinoma. General observations from the study: No pretreatment tumor biopsies were available for baseline clonotypes.

Specified time point: blood 4 weeks post-SBRT, at nephrectomy. As to treatment: 15 Gy SBRT to primary tumor, nephrectomy 4 weeks later. Nephrectomy followed 15 Gy stereotactic body radiation by 4 weeks. This renal cell carcinoma was of the clear cell type. Measured with immunoSEQ multiplex PCR; TCRdb has only the in-frame clones, and not every one. The sample contains under 100,000 clones, around 83% of which appear only once. Per germline, CDR1 SGDLS and CDR2 YYNGEE. Trimming pared 4 bases from V and 4 bases from J, leaving 29 bases between. The length of the CDR3 is 20 residues. Sequenced material: blood, taken from a patient whose treatment included radiotherapy and nephrectomy. The chain combines TRBV9 with TRBJ2-2; TRBD2 might be the D (5 bases). This clonotype originated in a man in his sixties with renal cell carcinoma. CDR3 nucleotides: TGTGCCAGCAGCCTCCCTAGGCCGGAGGAGGCCTCGGTCGGCACCGGGGAGCTGTTTTTT. This codes for CASSLPRPEEASVGTGELFF.